This T cell receptor (beta chain) originates from a study of shared clonotypes between healthy human individuals. Study information: Every donor yielded three CD4 naive, three CD4 memory, two CD8 naive and one CD8 memory plate.

Naive CD8 cells lacked CD45RO and underwent positive selection for CCR7, leaving out terminally differentiated effector memory CD45RA+ cells. Sequencing was performed with immunoSEQ multiplex PCR; in TCRdb, only in-frame clones are kept and a portion is missing. The sample includes 2 million to 2.5 million clones, about 94% of them seen just once. Of note for this clone: The same CDR3 is also encoded by other DNA sequences in this sample.

The sequenced material came from naive CD8+ T cells sorted from blood. The clonotype comes from a man between 18 and 29 years old in good health.

CDR3 bases: TGTGCCAGCAGCGTAGATAGAGGGAGCTCCTACGAGCAGTACTTC. This sequence encodes CASSVDRGSSYEQYF. The chain employs TRBV9 and TRBJ2-7, with D possibly being TRBD2 (5 bases). CDR1 SGDLS and CDR2 YYNGEE come from the germline V gene. The CDR3 totals 15 residues. Deletions cut 0 bases from V and 0 bases from J, with 10 bases between. The complete variable domain, with remaining parts taken from reference TRBV9 and TRBJ2-7, reads DSGVTQTPKHLITATGQRVTLRCSPRSGDLSVYWYQQSLDQGLQFLIQYYNGEERAKGNILERFSAQQFPDLHSELNLSSLELGDSALYFCASSVDRGSSYEQYFGPGTRLTVT.